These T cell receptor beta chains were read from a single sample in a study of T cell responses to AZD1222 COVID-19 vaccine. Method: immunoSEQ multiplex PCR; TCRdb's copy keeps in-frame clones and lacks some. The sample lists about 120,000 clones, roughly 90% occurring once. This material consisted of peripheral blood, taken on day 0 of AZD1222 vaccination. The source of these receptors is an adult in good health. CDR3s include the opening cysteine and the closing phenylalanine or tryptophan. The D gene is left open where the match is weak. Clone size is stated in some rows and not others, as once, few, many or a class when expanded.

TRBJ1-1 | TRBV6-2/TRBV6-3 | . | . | TGTGCCAGCAGCCCGGGGGTTCCTGACGGAGCTTTCTTT | CASSPGVPDGAFF
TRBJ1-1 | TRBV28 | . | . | TGTGCCAGCAATGAACAAGGCAGCGAGCGCTCTGAAGCTTTCTTT | CASNEQGSERSEAFF
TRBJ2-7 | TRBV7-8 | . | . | TGTGCCAGCAGCCGAGGGGGGCCCTCCTACGAGCAGTACTTC | CASSRGGPSYEQYF
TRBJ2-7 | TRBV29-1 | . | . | TGCAGCGTTGATGGGGTTGGGTTGTACGAGCAGTACTTC | CSVDGVGLYEQYF
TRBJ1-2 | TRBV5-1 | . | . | TGCGCCAGCAGCTTGTCAGGGGTCTATGGCTACACCTTC | CASSLSGVYGYTF
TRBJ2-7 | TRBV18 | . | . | TGTGCCAGCTCCCTAAAGACAGACTCCTACGAGCAGTACTTC | CASSLKTDSYEQYF
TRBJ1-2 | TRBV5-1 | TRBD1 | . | TGCGCCAGCAGCTTAGAAACAGGGGGAGATGGCTACACCTTC | CASSLETGGDGYTF
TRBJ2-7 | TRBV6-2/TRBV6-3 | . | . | TGTGCCAGCAGTTACCAGGGCGAGCAGTACTTC | CASSYQGEQYF
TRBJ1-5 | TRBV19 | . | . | TGTGCCAGTAGTGTCAGGGTCGTGGGGATCCTGCCCCAGCATTTT | CASSVRVVGILPQHF
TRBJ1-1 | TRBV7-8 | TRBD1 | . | TGTGCCAGCAGCTTAGTAGGACAGGGGAACACTGAAGCTTTCTTT | CASSLVGQGNTEAFF
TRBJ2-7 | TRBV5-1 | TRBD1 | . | TGCGCCAGCAACCAGGACAGGGACTACGAGCAGTACTTC | CASNQDRDYEQYF
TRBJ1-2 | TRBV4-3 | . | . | TGCGCCAGCAGCCAAGAGAGAGTCCTTAACTATGGCTACACCTTC | CASSQERVLNYGYTF
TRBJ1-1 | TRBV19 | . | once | TGTGCCAGTAGTATCTGGCGCTATGTGGTGAACACTGAAGCTTTCTTT | CASSIWRYVVNTEAFF
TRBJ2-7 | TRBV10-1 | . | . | TGCGCCAGAGGGGACAGGGGACTAGCGGAGTACGAGCAGTACTTC | CARGDRGLAEYEQYF
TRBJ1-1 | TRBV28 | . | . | TGTGCCAGCAGTTTCGGGGGTTTTATGAACACTGAAGCTTTCTTT | CASSFGGFMNTEAFF
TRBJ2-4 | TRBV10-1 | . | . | TGCGCCAGCAGTGAAGGCGGTGCCAAAAACATTCAGTACTTC | CASSEGGAKNIQYF
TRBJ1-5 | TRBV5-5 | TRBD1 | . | TGTGCCAGCACCCCAGGGGGTGATCAGCCCCAGCATTTT | CASTPGGDQPQHF
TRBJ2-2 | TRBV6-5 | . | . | TGTGCCAGCAGTTATTCTAGCCTCACCGGGGAGCTGTTTTTT | CASSYSSLTGELFF
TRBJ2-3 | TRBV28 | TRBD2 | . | TGTGCCAGCAGTGGGACTAGCGGGGTAGATACGCAGTATTTT | CASSGTSGVDTQYF
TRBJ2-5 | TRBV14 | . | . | TGTGCCAGCAGCCGAGTAAGCCCAATTCGAGAGACCCAGTACTTC | CASSRVSPIRETQYF
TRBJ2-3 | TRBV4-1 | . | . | TGCGCCAGCAGCCGTCAAGCGAGAACTAGCACAGATACGCAGTATTTT | CASSRQARTSTDTQYF
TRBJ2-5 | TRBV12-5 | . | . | TGTGCTAGTGGTCCTACGGGCATAACAGAGACCCAGTACTTC | CASGPTGITETQYF
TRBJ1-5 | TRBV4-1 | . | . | TGCGCCAGCAGCCCCATAGGGGGGATTTATAGCAATCAGCCCCAGCATTTT | CASSPIGGIYSNQPQHF
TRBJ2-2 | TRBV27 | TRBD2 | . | TGTGCCAGCAGTTTCCGCGGGAGAGGCACGGCCGGGGAGCTGTTTTTT | CASSFRGRGTAGELFF
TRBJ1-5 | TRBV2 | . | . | TGTGCCAGCAGACAAGGGCAGGGCCTTCAGCCCCAGCATTTT | CASRQGQGLQPQHF
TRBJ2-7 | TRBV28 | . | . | TGTGCCAGCAGCCTAGCCGGACATACAGGGTCCTACGAGCAGTACTTC | CASSLAGHTGSYEQYF
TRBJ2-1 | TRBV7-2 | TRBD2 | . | TGTGCCAGCAGAACAGCGGGGGGGCCGGTCGAGCAGTTCTTC | CASRTAGGPVEQFF
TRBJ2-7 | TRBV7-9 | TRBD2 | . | TGTGCCAGCACCCCGGGACTAGCGGCTTGGTCGAGCGAGCAGTACTTC | CASTPGLAAWSSEQYF
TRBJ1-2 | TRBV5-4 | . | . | TGTGCCAGCAGCTTAACAAGTAACTATGGCTACACCTTC | CASSLTSNYGYTF
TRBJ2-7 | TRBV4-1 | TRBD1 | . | TGCGCCAGCAGCCCCGGACAGGCCTACGAGCAGTACTTC | CASSPGQAYEQYF
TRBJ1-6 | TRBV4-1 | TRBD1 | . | TGCGCCAGCAGCCCCCTGGACAGGCTCGGTAATTCACCCCTCCACTTT | CASSPLDRLGNSPLHF
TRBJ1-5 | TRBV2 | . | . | TGTGCCAGCAGCGATTACAGGGAGGGTCAGCCCCAGCATTTT | CASSDYREGQPQHF
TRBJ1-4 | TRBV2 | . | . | TGTGCCAGCAGTCGGATTTGGGGTGAAAAACTGTTTTTT | CASSRIWGEKLFF
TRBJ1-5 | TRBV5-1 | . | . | TGCGCCAGCAGCTTGGGAGGGCGGGGACAGCCCCAGCATTTT | CASSLGGRGQPQHF
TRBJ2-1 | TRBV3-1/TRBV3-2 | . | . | TGTGCCAGCAGCCAAGGACTAATCAATGAGCAGTTCTTC | CASSQGLINEQFF
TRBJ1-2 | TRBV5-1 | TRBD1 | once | TGCGCCAGCAGCTCACCTGACAGGGACGGCTACACCTTC | CASSSPDRDGYTF
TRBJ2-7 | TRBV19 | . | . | TGTGCCAGTAGTGTAACAGGGACGTCCTACGAGCAGTACTTC | CASSVTGTSYEQYF
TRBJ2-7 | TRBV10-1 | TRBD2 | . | TGCGCCAGCAGTGAATCCGGGACTAGGATATACGAGCAGTACTTC | CASSESGTRIYEQYF
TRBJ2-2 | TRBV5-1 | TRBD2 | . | TGCGCCAGCAGCCTGGACGGCCTGACTAGCGGGTCGAACACCGGGGAGCTGTTTTTT | CASSLDGLTSGSNTGELFF
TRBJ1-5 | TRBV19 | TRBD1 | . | TGTGCCAGTAGTACGAACAGGGGGGCGGTTATCAGCAATCAGCCCCAGCATTTT | CASSTNRGAVISNQPQHF
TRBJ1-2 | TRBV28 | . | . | TGTGCCAGCAAACATGATACCTTTTGGGACATAAGTAACTATGGCTACACCTTC | CASKHDTFWDISNYGYTF
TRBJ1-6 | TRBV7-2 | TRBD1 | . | TGTGCCAGCAGCTCCTTCGGACAGGGGAGTGATTCACCCCTCCACTTT | CASSSFGQGSDSPLHF